The next 21 T cell receptor beta chains were all read from a single sample in a study of OX40 agonist ivuxolimab in advanced cancers. Produced via immunoSEQ multiplex PCR; TCRdb's table is partial and in-frame only. This table holds 80,000 or so clones, about nine tenths found once. Source: CD4+ or CD8+ T cells sorted from blood, taken in a trial of the OX40 agonist ivuxolimab. Receptors were obtained from an adult with an advanced solid tumor such as melanoma, head and neck, liver or kidney cancer.

The chain employs TRBV18 and TRBJ2-7; 11 nucleotides agree with TRBD1. CDR3 length equals 13 residues. The V segment lost 3 bases and the J segment 5 bases; nucleotides outside the gene matches: 0. Germline V gives CDR1 KGHSH, CDR2 LQKENI. The CDR3, as DNA: TGTGCCAGCTCACCGGGACAGGGGGACGAGCAGTACTTC. Residues: CASSPGQGDEQYF.

V is TRBV29-1 and J is TRBJ2-3; no clear D gene. This CDR3 region has 13 residues. CDR1 is SQVTM and CDR2 is ANQGSEA in the germline V gene. With 6 bases removed from V and 2 bases from J, the gap between germline ends came to 12 bases. CDR3 loop: CSVGPANTDTQYF. CDR3 nucleotides: TGCAGCGTAGGTCCGGCAAACACAGATACGCAGTATTTT.

This clone has a single count. The chain links TRBV5-6 to TRBJ1-2, with 7 bases matching TRBD1. Losses at the gene ends were 5 bases for V and 5 bases for J; bases not matched to a gene: 6. CDR3 size: 13 residues. Germline V gives CDR1 SGHDT, CDR2 YYEEEE. For the CDR3, the DNA is TGTGCCAGCAGTGTGGGACAGTCATATGGCTACACCTTC. Protein: CASSVGQSYGYTF.

V gene TRBV6-1 combines with J gene TRBJ2-7; D unclear. With 9 bases removed from V and 5 bases from J, the gap between germline ends came to 11 bases. Germline V gene sequence: CDR1 MNHNS, CDR2 SASEGT. This CDR3 contains 11 residues. As DNA, the CDR3 is TGTGCCAGTAAGATGATCCACGAGCAGTACTTC. Protein product: CASKMIHEQYF.

V is TRBV5-4 and J is TRBJ1-1; D remains ambiguous. The germline V gene has CDR1 SGHNT and CDR2 YYREEE (reference sequence). This CDR3 is 15 amino acids long. V lost 4 bases and J 1 base, leaving 14 bases between the germline ends. The CDR3 here is CASSPQYPPNTEAFF. CDR3 in DNA: TGTGCCAGCAGCCCCCAGTATCCCCCGAACACTGAAGCTTTCTTT.

J is TRBJ2-7 and V is TRBV7-9, with 16 bases fitting TRBD2. CDR3 size: 17 residues. After removal of 1 base from V and 2 bases from J, the junction contained 2 bases not matched to a gene. The germline V gene has CDR1 SEHNR and CDR2 FQNEAQ (reference sequence). The CDR3 DNA reads TGTGCCAGCAGCTTAGTTGGGACTAGCGGGAGGGCCTACGAGCAGTACTTC. It translates to CASSLVGTSGRAYEQYF.

The chain's CDR3 is CASSWIRRTGQNTEAFF. For the CDR3, the DNA is TGTGCCAGCAGTTGGATTCGGCGAACAGGCCAGAACACTGAAGCTTTCTTT. The chain recombines TRBV27 with TRBJ1-1; possibly TRBD1 for D (5 bases). The germline gives CDR1 MNHEY, CDR2 SMNVEV (reference sequence). CDR3 length: 17 residues. V was clipped by 4 bases and J by 1 base, with 19 bases between them.

V gene TRBV6-1 combines with J gene TRBJ2-2; 7 positions match TRBD1. The CDR3 has 13 amino acids. Trimming took 7 bases from V and 7 from J; bases not matched to a gene: 6. CDR1 and CDR2 from the germline V gene are MNHNS and SASEGT. Here the CDR3 reads CASTRTGFGELFF. CDR3 in DNA: TGTGCCAGCACCCGGACAGGTTTCGGGGAGCTGTTTTTT.

This clone appeared a single time. The CDR3 sequence is CASSDPGGSYYEQYF. The CDR3 bases are TGTGCCAGCAGTGACCCGGGAGGGAGTTACTACGAGCAGTACTTC. This chain links TRBV6-1 with TRBJ2-7; 8 nucleotides agree with TRBD2. The V and J ends lost 3 bases and 3 bases, in that order; junction bases with no gene match: 7. The CDR3 runs to 15 residues. Per germline, CDR1 MNHNS and CDR2 SASEGT.

CDR3 nucleotides: TGTGCCTGGAGTGGACAGAGTAATTCACCCCTCCACTTT. It encodes CAWSGQSNSPLHF. This chain connects TRBV30 to TRBJ1-6, with a possible D match to TRBD1 (5 bases). This CDR3 is built from 13 residues. With 1 base removed from V and 6 bases from J, the gap between germline ends came to 7 bases. Looked up from germline, CDR1 is GTSNPN and CDR2 is SVGIG (reference sequence). Supplemented by reference TRBV30 and TRBJ1-6, the full variable domain reads SQTIHQWPATLVQPVGSPLSLECTVEGTSNPNLYWYRQAAGRGLQLLFYSVGIGQISSEVPQNLSASRPQDRQFILSSKKLLLSDSGFYLCAWSGQSNSPLHFGNGTRLTVT.

The J gene is TRBJ2-7, the V gene TRBV7-9; 10 bases line up with TRBD2. J was trimmed by 2 bases and V by 2 bases; bases with no gene match: 3. The CDR3 has 15 amino acids. Germline assignment: CDR1 SEHNR and CDR2 FQNEAQ (reference sequence). The CDR3 nucleotides read TGTGCCAGCAGCTTAATCAGCGGGAGGGCCTACGAGCAGTACTTC. This gives the protein CASSLISGRAYEQYF. The variable domain in full, with the rest retrieved from reference TRBV7-9 and TRBJ2-7, is DTGVSQNPRHKITKRGQNVTFRCDPISEHNRLYWYRQTLGQGPEFLTYFQNEAQLEKSRLLSDRFSAERPKGSFSTLEIQRTEQGDSAMYLCASSLISGRAYEQYFGPGTRLTVT.

This sequence joins TRBV25-1 and TRBJ2-1; D unclear. The CDR3 runs to 16 residues. V was cut by 3 bases and J by 6 bases, with 18 bases left in between. Looked up from germline, CDR1 is MGHDK and CDR2 is SYGVNS. The CDR3 here is CASSDRVAVILNEQFF. The CDR3 DNA follows: TGTGCCAGCAGTGATAGGGTTGCTGTAATTCTCAATGAGCAGTTCTTC.

In regard to this clone: At one boundary the junction diverges from the germline segment, which might be a read error. The sample contains more than one DNA sequence encoding this CDR3. The chain couples TRBV5-1 to TRBJ2-3, with D unresolved. In germline, CDR1 is SGHRS, CDR2 YFSETQ. The CDR3 has 13 residues. The CDR3 spells CASSLAWTDTQYF. DNA of the CDR3: TGCGCCAGTAGCTTGGCCTGGACAGATACGCAGTATTTT.

To note about this clone: The same CDR3 can be traced to other DNA sequences in this sample. The rearrangement joins TRBV18 to TRBJ1-3, with D perhaps TRBD1 (6 bases). Looked up from germline, CDR1 is KGHSH and CDR2 is LQKENI. Trimming cost V 3 bases and J 1 base, with 10 bases left between them. This CDR3 is built from 15 residues. The CDR3: CASSPTGDSGNTIYF. The CDR3, as DNA: TGTGCCAGCTCACCGACAGGCGATTCTGGAAACACCATATATTTT.

A single count supports this clone. This chain connects TRBV6-6 to TRBJ2-5, with D possibly TRBD2 on 5 matching bases. Germline lookup yields CDR1 MNHNY and CDR2 SVGAGI (reference sequence). V was trimmed by 6 bases and J by 1 base, leaving 15 bases between them. This CDR3 has 15 amino acids. The CDR3 sequence: CASRVVGGPQETQYF. Here the CDR3 DNA reads TGTGCCAGCAGAGTCGTAGGAGGCCCCCAAGAGACCCAGTACTTC.

This chain joins TRBV28 and TRBJ1-2, with a weak D call TRBD1 (6 bases). The V and J ends lost 2 bases and 1 base respectively, with 11 bases between them. The length of the CDR3 is 15 residues. Germline-derived CDR1 and CDR2 are MDHEN and SYDVKM. The CDR3 spells CASSLGGLVNYGYTF. DNA of the CDR3: TGTGCCAGCAGTTTAGGGGGGCTAGTTAACTATGGCTACACCTTC.

The J gene is TRBJ1-1, the V gene TRBV27, with D tentatively TRBD1 (5 bases). CDR1 and CDR2 (germline): MNHEY, SMNVEV (reference sequence). The CDR3 has 17 residues. V lost 1 base, J lost 11 bases, and 26 bases lay in between. The chain's CDR3 is CASSLYPLRGGGSRAFF. In DNA form, the CDR3 reads TGTGCCAGCAGTTTATACCCCTTGAGGGGAGGAGGTAGTAGGGCTTTCTTT.

This clone showed up just once. The chain is built from TRBV28 and TRBJ1-1, with D tentatively TRBD1 (5 bases). Germline assignment: CDR1 MDHEN and CDR2 SYDVKM. The CDR3 length is 17 residues. The V end lost 6 bases, the J end lost 5 bases, and 25 bases lay between the germline ends. CDR3 loop: CASSSWAGSLRRTEAFF. For the CDR3, the DNA is TGTGCCAGCAGCTCGTGGGCAGGGTCGTTAAGGAGAACTGAAGCTTTCTTT.

This CDR3 reads CASSSYRIAASYNEQFF. In nucleotides, the CDR3 is TGTGCCAGTAGTAGCTACAGAATAGCGGCCTCCTACAATGAGCAGTTCTTC. V usage is TRBV19 and J usage is TRBJ2-1; maybe TRBD2 (6 bases). This CDR3 contains 17 residues. V was clipped by 4 bases and J by 0 bases, with 16 bases between them. Per the germline V gene, CDR1 is LNHDA and CDR2 is SQIVND (reference sequence).

The chain has TRBV29-1 and TRBJ1-1; 10 bases are a match to TRBD1. V dropped 6 bases and J dropped 5; count of bases not matched to a gene: 9. Germline CDR1 and CDR2: SQVTM and ANQGSEA. There are 14 residues in the CDR3. The CDR3 nucleotides are TGCAGCGTAACCGGGACAGGGGCTAATACTGAAGCTTTCTTT. It encodes CSVTGTGANTEAFF.

The V call is TRBV7-3, the J call TRBJ2-1; D might be TRBD2 (6 bases). The ends were cut back, 5 bases at V and 4 bases at J, with 27 bases in the middle. The germline CDR1 and CDR2 sequences are SGHTA and FQGTGA. CDR3 length: 19 amino acids. The CDR3 nucleotides read TGTGCCAGCAGCCCGAACGGAGGGGCCGGGGTGCCCCCTTACAATGAGCAGTTCTTC. This encodes CASSPNGGAGVPPYNEQFF.